The entry below gives a single T cell receptor beta chain sequence along with its context. Relative to the germline gene, one junction end is altered; a read error may explain this. These data originate in a study of cytomegalovirus exposure and HLA in healthy donors. CDR1 is SEHNR, CDR2 FQNEAQ, per germline (reference sequence). The CDR3 has 13 residues. The PCR used 60 Vbeta and 13 Jbeta primers. Some clones are missing from TCRdb's copy, which holds only in-frame ones; the method was immunoSEQ multiplex PCR. Of approximately 190,000 clones in the sample, roughly nine tenths were seen once. The chain recombines TRBV7-9 with TRBJ2-2; TRBD2 might be the D (5 bases). Sequencing was performed on PBMCs. This clonotype originated in a boy between 2 and 10 years old in good health and CMV-seronegative. CDR3 residues: CSSSFSGTGELFF. As DNA, the CDR3 is TGTTCCAGCAGCTTCTCGGGGACCGGGGAGCTGTTTTTT. Full variable domain (remainder filled in from reference TRBV7-9 and TRBJ2-2): DTGVSQNPRHKITKRGQNVTFRCDPISEHNRLYWYRQTLGQGPEFLTYFQNEAQLEKSRLLSDRFSAERPKGSFSTLEIQRTEQGDSAMYLCSSSFSGTGELFFGEGSRLTVL.